This T cell receptor beta chain was sequenced for a study of T cells and Merkel cell carcinoma outcomes. Overall study findings and caveats: Reportedly, T-cell repertoire with density predicts Merkel cell carcinoma outcomes.

The sample holds a few counts of this clone. Its antigen is still unknown. CDR1 and CDR2 (germline): LNHDA, SQIVND (reference sequence). There are 12 residues in the CDR3. V was pared by 5 bases and J by 11 bases, with 15 bases between. Sequencing was performed with immunoSEQ multiplex PCR; in TCRdb, only in-frame clones are kept and a portion is missing. The data show around 2,100 clones, approximately 92% seen once. The specimen sequenced was tumor tissue from Merkel cell carcinoma. The clonotype comes from a human donor with Merkel cell carcinoma. The chain uses TRBV19 and TRBJ1-1; D is uncertain. The CDR3 nucleotides read TGTGCCAGTAGTGTCCCCGGAGTCTTCGCTTTCTTT. This sequence encodes CASSVPGVFAFF.